The 14 T cell receptor beta chains reported below all come from one sample, sequenced in a study of T cell clones after liver transplantation. Using immunoSEQ multiplex PCR, the repertoire was profiled, and TCRdb retains in-frame clones only, with some absent. The sample lists around 51,000 clones, roughly nine tenths occurring once. The sample was CD8+ T cells from blood, taken 12 months after liver transplant. The receptors derive from a human patient who received a liver transplant. Part of the T cell pool may stem from the graft donor.

The rearrangement uses TRBV25-1 and TRBJ2-3, with D hard to call. Germline values: CDR1 MGHDK, CDR2 SYGVNS. The CDR3 is 15 residues long. V was shortened by 2 bases and J by 0 bases, with 9 bases between the two germline ends. CDR3 DNA: TGTGCCAGCAGTGAACAAGGACCTAGCACAGATACGCAGTATTTT. The encoded protein is CASSEQGPSTDTQYF.

The rearrangement uses TRBV27 and TRBJ1-5; D is perhaps TRBD1 (5 bases). CDR3 size: 14 residues. Trimming removed 3 bases from V and 6 bases from J, with 12 bases in between. Per germline, CDR1 MNHEY and CDR2 SMNVEV (reference sequence). The CDR3 DNA reads TGTGCCAGCAGTTTTGGGGGGGACGGTCAGCCCCAGCATTTT. This translates into CASSFGGDGQPQHF.

This clone has just one count. This chain connects TRBV2 to TRBJ2-5, with D uncertain. Germline V CDR1 and CDR2: SNHLY, FYNNEI. Trimming removed 2 bases at V and 4 bases at J, with 8 bases between. This CDR3 has 13 residues. In DNA, the CDR3 is TGTGCCAGCAGTGAATGGGTCGGAGAGACCCAGTACTTC. Translating it yields CASSEWVGETQYF.

The chain combines TRBV11-2 with TRBJ2-1, with 9 nucleotides matching TRBD2. CDR1 and CDR2 from the germline V gene are SGHAT and FQNNGV. The V and J ends lost 0 bases and 7 bases, in that order; junction bases with no gene match: 7. The CDR3 totals 16 residues. As DNA, the CDR3 is TGTGCCAGCAGCTTAGATGGCGGGAGGGCCTGGAATGAGCAGTTCTTC. This codes for CASSLDGGRAWNEQFF.

The rearrangement links TRBV27 to TRBJ1-3; 9 nucleotides agree with TRBD1. Germline V gene data show CDR1 as MNHEY and CDR2 as SMNVEV (reference sequence). V dropped 0 bases and J dropped 4; count of bases not matched to a gene: 4. The CDR3 is 16 residues long. The CDR3 sequence: CASSLSPGQGGNTIYF. CDR3 bases: TGTGCCAGCAGTTTATCACCGGGACAGGGAGGAAACACCATATATTTT.

V usage is TRBV9 and J usage is TRBJ2-3, with D maybe TRBD2 (6 bases). The CDR3 runs to 14 residues. Per the germline V gene, CDR1 is SGDLS and CDR2 is YYNGEE. V lost 0 bases and J lost 6, with 11 bases in between. CDR3 in amino acids: CASSVVGGPDTQYF. As DNA, the CDR3 is TGTGCCAGCAGCGTAGTGGGGGGTCCGGATACGCAGTATTTT.

The gene calls are TRBV7-9 and TRBJ1-2, with D possibly TRBD1 on 6 matching bases. The germline V gene encodes CDR1 SEHNR and CDR2 FQNEAQ (reference sequence). Deletions cut 5 bases from V and 5 bases from J, with 12 bases between. This CDR3 comprises 13 residues. The CDR3 spells CASSRGTPYGYTF. Written as DNA, the CDR3 is TGTGCCAGCAGCCGCGGGACACCTTATGGCTACACCTTC.

This chain connects TRBV7-9 to TRBJ2-6; D unclear. The CDR3 sequence is 17 residues long. V lost 6 bases, J lost 0 bases, and 15 bases lay in between. Germline values: CDR1 SEHNR, CDR2 FQNEAQ (reference sequence). The CDR3 is CASRAPGPDSGANVLTF. CDR3 coding DNA: TGTGCCAGCAGGGCCCCGGGCCCAGACTCTGGGGCCAACGTCCTGACTTTC.

This clone was observed a single time. The chain couples TRBV27 to TRBJ2-1; the match to TRBD2 covers 7 bases. V trimming: 5 bases; J trimming: 7 bases; junction bases outside the gene matches: 14. This CDR3 comprises 16 residues. The germline gives CDR1 MNHEY, CDR2 SMNVEV (reference sequence). The CDR3 is CASSIFYSGLGNEQFF. The CDR3 DNA is TGTGCCAGCAGTATTTTCTATAGCGGGTTGGGGAATGAGCAGTTCTTC.

The chain is built from TRBV7-3 and TRBJ1-5; D is unresolved. Per germline, CDR1 SGHTA and CDR2 FQGTGA. Trimming shortened V by 5 bases and J by 5 bases, and 10 bases separated the two germline ends. CDR3 length: 13 residues. This CDR3 reads CASSLGPDQPQHF. The CDR3 DNA follows: TGTGCCAGCAGCCTCGGACCGGATCAGCCCCAGCATTTT.

CDR3 protein: CASSLVDTQYF. The CDR3 region has the DNA TGTGCCAGCAGCTTGGTGGATACGCAGTATTTT. The rearrangement uses TRBV5-4 and TRBJ2-3; D gene uncertain. V was clipped by 0 bases and J by 6 bases, with 2 bases between them. Germline CDR1 is SGHNT and CDR2 is YYREEE (reference sequence). The CDR3 length is 11 residues.

CDR3 coding DNA: TGCGCCAGCAGCCCGGGACAGGCTGGCTACACCTTC. Its protein product is CASSPGQAGYTF. The gene calls are TRBV5-1 and TRBJ1-2; 8 positions agree with TRBD1. Germline trimming cut 4 bases from V and 7 bases from J; bases unmatched to any gene: 3. There are 12 residues in the CDR3. Germline V gene lookup returns CDR1 SGHRS and CDR2 YFSETQ.

The rearrangement links TRBV27 to TRBJ1-1, with TRBD1 identical over 7 bases. CDR1 is MNHEY, CDR2 SMNVEV, per germline (reference sequence). Unmatched junction bases numbered 10, after V lost 6 bases and J lost 3 bases. The CDR3 runs 15 residues. The CDR3 loop reads CASRTGVGGDTEAFF. The DNA of the CDR3 is TGTGCCAGCAGAACAGGGGTGGGGGGAGACACTGAAGCTTTCTTT.

This sequence joins TRBV6-5 and TRBJ2-2; D may be TRBD1 (5 bases). V lost 5 bases and J lost 1, with 8 bases in between. There are 14 residues in the CDR3. CDR1 is MNHEY and CDR2 is SVGAGI in the germline V gene. CDR3: CASSVQGNTGELFF. The CDR3 DNA reads as TGTGCCAGCAGTGTCCAGGGGAACACCGGGGAGCTGTTTTTT.